Sequencing of this T cell receptor (beta chain) was carried out in a study of identical twins (dated by TCRdb to 2016 to 2017). In the study overall: The study deep-sequenced TCR alpha and beta repertoires from monozygotic twins, unrelated adults of various ages and cord blood to test whether fetal clonotypes persist. Replicate twin experiments were performed at different times using different library preparation protocols to rule out contamination.

Only healthy Caucasian donors were included. Three pairs of female monozygotic twins, all aged about 18 to 30 years, were included in the twin cohort. RNA for TCR libraries was isolated from peripheral blood mononuclear cells. General findings and caveats noted by the study authors: Fewer insertions were carried by abundant cord blood beta clonotypes; a weaker similar trend was observed in young adult naive repertoires, while no such trend was observed in memory repertoires. Compared with coincidental sharing between unrelated individuals, out-of-frame TCR alpha sequences shared between twins showed an excess of sequences with low generation probability. The excess sharing between twins in beta out-of-frame sequences was weaker because fewer shared sequences reduced the signal-to-noise ratio. Recombination models systematically underestimated out-of-frame TCR alpha sharing in monozygotic twins but agreed with sharing between unrelated individuals. Conclusions relied on cross-sectional statistical analysis, since the same donors could not be followed over many years. Zero-insertion analyses could be partly confounded by invariant T cells such as MAIT and iNKT, although diverse VJ usage argued against such confounding for most clonotypes.

V and J are truncated by 4 bases and 4 bases respectively, leaving an intervening sequence of 14 bases. Sequences SGHDT (CDR1) and YYEEEE (CDR2) are obtained from the germline V gene. From cysteine to phenylalanine, the CDR3 is 15 amino acids long. The CDR3 DNA has 45 bases and is translated from base 1. The receptor library was made with 5' RACE. Data came from an Illumina HiSeq 2000. A universal primer binding site was added through template switching, and the final cDNA carried a unique molecular identifier so that TCR cDNA molecules could be counted accurately. Specific primers in the conserved constant-segment region were used to synthesize first-strand cDNA for the TCR alpha and beta chains. To control for contamination, every cDNA library was double barcoded, receiving both a SMART-Mk sample barcode and Illumina barcodes. Two successive PCR steps introduced TruSeq adapter sequences along with Illumina sample barcodes. The Illumina HiSeq platform was used with custom primers to sequence TCR alpha and beta cDNA libraries. The original methods were these. MiGEC processed the raw reads to extract unique molecular identifiers, while MiXCR was used to determine the CDR3 positions. For each individual, recombination models were inferred using an EM algorithm with the repgenHMM and IGoR tools. Shared clonotypes were analyzed with the tcR package in R, and sharing was normalized by the product of cloneset sizes. To study raw recombination free of thymic and clonal selection effects, out-of-frame nonproductive sequences were analyzed. TCRdb trimmed the raw reads at Q25, called clones with MiXCR and kept productive beta chains. Rows are unified per CDR3 protein, each entry keeping the most common DNA and genes. The V and J calls and clone size come from TCRdb's table, not from the authors' own analysis. The sample contains around 960,000 distinct CDR3 sequences, approximately 13% of them found a single time. The ten largest clones take up around 1.5% of the sample.

As regards this clonotype: Its antigen specificity is not known. The sample holds no much larger clone one base away, and base qualities are not on file.

These data also formed part of another study, on yellow fever vaccine responses in identical twins. As noted in the second study: The authors reported that the T cell response to vaccination in identical twins appeared partly convergent and partly personalized. The study precisely tracked vaccine-responding T cell clones in identical twins.

This sequence uses TRBV5-6 and TRBJ2-2, with no reliable assignment of the D segment. Sequenced sample: PBMCs. This clonotype was sampled from a young woman in good health. The DNA sequence is TGTGCCAGCAGCCAACCCTTACTTGGCACCGGGGAGCTGTTTTTT. Translated, this gives CASSQPLLGTGELFF.